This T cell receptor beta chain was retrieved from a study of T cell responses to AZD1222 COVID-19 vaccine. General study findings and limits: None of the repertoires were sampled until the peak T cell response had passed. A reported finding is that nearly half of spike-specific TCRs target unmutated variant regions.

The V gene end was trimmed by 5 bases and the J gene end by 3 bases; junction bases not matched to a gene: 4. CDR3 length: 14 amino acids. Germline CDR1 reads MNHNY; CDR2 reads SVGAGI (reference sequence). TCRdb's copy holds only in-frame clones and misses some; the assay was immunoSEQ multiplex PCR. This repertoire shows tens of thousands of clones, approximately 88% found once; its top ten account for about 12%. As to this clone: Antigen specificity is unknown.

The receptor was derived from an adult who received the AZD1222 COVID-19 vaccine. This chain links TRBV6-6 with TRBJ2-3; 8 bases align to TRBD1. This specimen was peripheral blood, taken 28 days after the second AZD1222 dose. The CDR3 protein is CASSPGTGTDTQYF. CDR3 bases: TGTGCCAGCAGTCCCGGGACAGGTACAGATACGCAGTATTTT.